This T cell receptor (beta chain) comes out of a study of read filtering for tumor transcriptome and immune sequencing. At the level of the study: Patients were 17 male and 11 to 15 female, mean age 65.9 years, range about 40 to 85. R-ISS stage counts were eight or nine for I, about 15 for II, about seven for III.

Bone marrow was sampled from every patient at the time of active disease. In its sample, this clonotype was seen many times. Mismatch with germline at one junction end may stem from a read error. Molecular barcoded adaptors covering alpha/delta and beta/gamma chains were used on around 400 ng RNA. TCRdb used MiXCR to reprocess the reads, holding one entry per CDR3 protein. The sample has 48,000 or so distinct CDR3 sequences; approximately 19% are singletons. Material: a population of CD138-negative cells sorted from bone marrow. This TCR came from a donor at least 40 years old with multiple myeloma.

Here the CDR3 DNA reads TGTGCCAGTAGTTACGGTCGGTACGAGCAGTACTTC. It translates to CASSYGRYEQYF. The genes are TRBV6-2 or TRBV6-3 and TRBJ2-7; the D is unclear. Looked up from germline, CDR1 is MNHEY and CDR2 is SVGEGT. The CDR3 loop spans 12 amino acids.